This TCR beta chain was profiled in a study of control samples from healthy donors and cancer patients. CDR1 is MGHDK, CDR2 SYGVNS, per germline. The CDR3 sequence is 13 residues long. Losses at the gene ends were 8 bases for V and 5 bases for J; bases not matched to a gene: 0. Assay: immunoSEQ multiplex PCR; the TCRdb copy retains only in-frame clones and omits some. The data show some 140,000 clones, roughly 94% seen once. This TCR derives from a man between 60 and 75 years old with colorectal cancer. The material sequenced was PBMCs. V is TRBV25-1 and J is TRBJ1-6; TRBD1 matches 10 bases. CDR3 in amino acids: CASGTGDNSPLHF. CDR3 nucleotide sequence: TGTGCCAGCGGGACAGGGGATAATTCACCCCTCCACTTT.